A single sample is the source of the 6 T cell receptor beta chains below, sequenced in a study of chemoradiotherapy in HPV16-positive cancers. Generated by immunoSEQ multiplex PCR, the TCRdb table keeps only in-frame clones and is missing some. The table lists under 750 clones, about 88% of them singletons. The sample was tumor tissue, taken from a patient who underwent chemoradiotherapy. Every receptor here comes from a human donor with HPV-associated anogenital cancer.

The rearrangement uses TRBV6-5 and TRBJ2-2; unclear D gene. CDR1 is MNHEY, CDR2 SVGAGI, per germline. The V end was cut by 5 bases, the J end by 4 bases, with 14 bases between. This CDR3 comprises 15 residues. This CDR3 reads CASSLSDWTTGELFF. The CDR3, as DNA: TGTGCCAGCAGTCTCTCTGACTGGACCACCGGGGAGCTGTTTTTT.

The rearrangement links TRBV6-5 to TRBJ2-1; 8 bases align to TRBD1. The CDR3 is made up of 15 amino acids. Germline assignment: CDR1 MNHEY and CDR2 SVGAGI. Trimming took 5 bases from V and 9 from J; bases not matched to a gene: 12. The CDR3 nucleotides read TGTGCCAGCAGTAAACCGACAGGGGAGGCCGCTGAGCAGTTCTTC. It encodes CASSKPTGEAAEQFF.

This chain connects TRBV6-6 to TRBJ2-7; 7 positions agree with TRBD1. The germline gives CDR1 MNHNY, CDR2 SVGAGI (reference sequence). CDR3 length equals 13 residues. V gave up 8 bases and J gave up 5 bases; unmatched junction bases: 9. This chain's CDR3 is CASGTVHVNEQYF. The DNA of the CDR3 is TGTGCCAGCGGGACAGTTCACGTGAACGAGCAGTACTTC.

V gene TRBV6-4 combines with J gene TRBJ2-7; TRBD2 agrees at 7 bases. Trimming at V came to 3 bases and at J to 7 bases, leaving 6 bases not matched to a gene. Germline V gene data show CDR1 as MRHNA and CDR2 as SNTAGT. The CDR3 is made up of 13 amino acids. CDR3 DNA: TGTGCCAGCAGTGAACAAGCGGGGCTGGAGCAGTACTTC. Translating gives CASSEQAGLEQYF.

This clone was observed a handful of times. This chain connects TRBV30 to TRBJ1-2; no clear D. V lost 3 bases to trimming and J lost 3 bases, with 2 bases between them. The germline V gene encodes CDR1 GTSNPN and CDR2 SVGIG (reference sequence). This CDR3 region has 10 residues. Here the CDR3 reads CAWRDYGYTF. The CDR3 DNA is TGTGCCTGGAGGGACTATGGCTACACCTTC.

The rearrangement joins TRBV2 to TRBJ2-1; D is tentatively TRBD1 or TRBD2 (7 bases each). Germline V gene lookup returns CDR1 SNHLY and CDR2 FYNNEI. Trimming stripped 7 bases from V and 7 bases from J, with 20 bases between. This CDR3 is 15 amino acids long. In DNA, the CDR3 is TGTGCCAGCAAGAGGGAGGGGGCGGTCGAAAATGAGCAGTTCTTC. Translating it yields CASKREGAVENEQFF.